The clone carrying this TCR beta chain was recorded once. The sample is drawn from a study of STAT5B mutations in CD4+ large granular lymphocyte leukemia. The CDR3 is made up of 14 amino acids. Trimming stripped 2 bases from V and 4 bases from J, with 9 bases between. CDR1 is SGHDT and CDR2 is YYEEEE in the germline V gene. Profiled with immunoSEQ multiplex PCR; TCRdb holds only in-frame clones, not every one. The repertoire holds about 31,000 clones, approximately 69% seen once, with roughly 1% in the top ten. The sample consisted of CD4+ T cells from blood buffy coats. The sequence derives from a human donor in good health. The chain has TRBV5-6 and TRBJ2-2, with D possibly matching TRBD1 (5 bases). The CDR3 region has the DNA TGTGCCAGCAGCTTTGACAGAGTCACCGGGGAGCTGTTTTTT. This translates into CASSFDRVTGELFF.